This T cell receptor (beta chain) was sequenced during a study of T cell changes during pregnancy in multiple sclerosis. Using immunoSEQ multiplex PCR, the repertoire was profiled, and TCRdb retains in-frame clones only, with some absent. The sample contains under 70,000 clones, roughly 89% of which appear only once. Trimming removed 3 bases from V and 1 base from J, with 12 bases in between. Per germline, CDR1 SEHNR and CDR2 FQNEAQ (reference sequence). The CDR3 is made up of 15 amino acids. The sample here was peripheral blood, taken after pregnancy. The chain carries TRBV7-9 and TRBJ1-1, with D perhaps matching TRBD1 (5 bases). This receptor was identified in a female donor in good health, enrolled as a control in a pregnancy study. The CDR3 DNA is TGTGCCAGCAGCTTTAGGGGTAACCCGAACACTGAAGCTTTCTTT. This encodes CASSFRGNPNTEAFF.